The 31 T cell receptor beta chains below come from one sample, sequenced in a study of T cell responses to AZD1222 COVID-19 vaccine. Using immunoSEQ multiplex PCR, the repertoire was profiled, and TCRdb retains in-frame clones only, with some absent. The data show about 140,000 clones, with 91% seen just once and around 2.7% held by the top ten. The specimen was peripheral blood, collected on day 0 of AZD1222 vaccination. Receptor source: an adult in good health.

This chain links TRBV5-1 with TRBJ2-7; possible D gene TRBD1, 6 bases. Looked up from germline, CDR1 is SGHRS and CDR2 is YFSETQ. The V and J ends lost 5 bases and 6 bases respectively, with 21 bases between them. This CDR3 comprises 15 residues. The CDR3 region is CASRGDPTGTSEQYF. CDR3 DNA sequence: TGCGCCAGCAGGGGGGACCCTACCGGGACAAGCGAGCAGTACTTC. Supplemented by reference TRBV5-1 and TRBJ2-7, the full variable domain reads KAGVTQTPRYLIKTRGQQVTLSCSPISGHRSVSWYQQTPGQGLQFLFEYFSETQRNKGNFPGRFSGRQFSNSRSEMNVSTLELGDSALYLCASRGDPTGTSEQYFGPGTRLTVT.

This chain links TRBV7-3 with TRBJ2-1; no reliable D call. The CDR3 spans 12 residues. From germline, CDR1 is SGHTA and CDR2 FQGTGA. V was cut by 5 bases and J by 6 bases, with 8 bases left in between. The CDR3 protein is CASSTPGNEQFF. The CDR3 DNA reads as TGTGCCAGCAGCACACCTGGCAATGAGCAGTTCTTC.

V usage is TRBV4-1 and J usage is TRBJ2-1, with TRBD1 matching 7 bases. V lost 2 bases and J lost 5; bases outside the gene matches: 3. CDR1 is MGHRA, CDR2 YSYEKL, per germline. The CDR3 loop spans 14 amino acids. DNA for the CDR3: TGCGCCAGCAGCCAACCCGACAGGGACAATGAGCAGTTCTTC. This sequence encodes CASSQPDRDNEQFF.

V usage is TRBV10-3 and J usage is TRBJ2-1; tentative D call: TRBD1 (5 bases). Germline V gene sequence: CDR1 ENHRY, CDR2 SYGVKD. The ends were cut back, 3 bases at V and 0 bases at J, with 21 bases in the middle. The CDR3 is made up of 19 amino acids. CDR3 sequence: CAISDPARLWGDSYNEQFF. The CDR3 nucleotides read TGTGCCATCAGTGATCCTGCCCGTCTTTGGGGCGACTCCTACAATGAGCAGTTCTTC.

The chain employs TRBV4-1 and TRBJ1-5; D call uncertain. Between the trimmed V and J ends, which lost 1 base and 6 bases, there was a span of 10 bases. CDR3 length: 14 amino acids. Germline-derived CDR1 and CDR2 are MGHRA and YSYEKL. Here the CDR3 DNA reads TGCGCCAGCAGCCAAGTGGGTACCGGTCAGCCCCAGCATTTT. Translated: CASSQVGTGQPQHF.

V and J are TRBV5-1 and TRBJ1-1; D might be TRBD1 (5 bases). This CDR3 spans 13 amino acids. CDR1 and CDR2 from the germline V gene are SGHRS and YFSETQ. V was cut by 3 bases and J by 5 bases, with 11 bases left in between. This CDR3 reads CASSWDPSTEAFF. Here the CDR3 DNA reads TGCGCCAGCAGCTGGGACCCCTCGACTGAAGCTTTCTTT.

The chain recombines TRBV5-1 with TRBJ1-4; no reliable D call. The CDR3 runs 14 residues. Trimming stripped 7 bases from V and 4 bases from J, with 14 bases between. CDR1 and CDR2 from the germline V gene are SGHRS and YFSETQ. For the CDR3, the DNA is TGCGCCAGCGGCTGGGGAGGAATTAATGAAAAACTGTTTTTT. This gives the protein CASGWGGINEKLFF. The variable domain in full, completed from reference TRBV5-1 and TRBJ1-4, reads KAGVTQTPRYLIKTRGQQVTLSCSPISGHRSVSWYQQTPGQGLQFLFEYFSETQRNKGNFPGRFSGRQFSNSRSEMNVSTLELGDSALYLCASGWGGINEKLFFGSGTQLSVL.

The chain combines TRBV5-1 with TRBJ1-2; D call uncertain. This CDR3 has 15 amino acids. V dropped 3 bases and J dropped 8 bases, with 20 bases sitting between them. CDR1 and CDR2 (germline): SGHRS, YFSETQ. CDR3 region: CASSSGPPTEDGYTF. The DNA of the CDR3 is TGCGCCAGCAGCTCCGGACCGCCTACGGAGGACGGCTACACCTTC.

As concerns this clone: The sample carries other DNA sequences with the same CDR3. V usage is TRBV9 and J usage is TRBJ2-5; TRBD2 matches at 7 bases. Trimming at V came to 7 bases and at J to 2 bases, leaving 2 bases not matched to a gene. The germline gives CDR1 SGDLS, CDR2 YYNGEE. This CDR3 contains 12 residues. DNA of the CDR3: TGTGCCAGCTCGCGGGGGCAAGAGACCCAGTACTTC. This encodes CASSRGQETQYF.

This clone appeared a single time. The chain carries TRBV7-2 and TRBJ2-1; D ambiguous. There are 13 residues in the CDR3. The germline V and J ends were trimmed by 1 base and 5 bases, with 6 bases remaining between them. In germline, CDR1 is SGHTA, CDR2 FQGNSA. DNA of the CDR3: TGTGCCAGCAGCTTAGGGCACAACAATGAGCAGTTCTTC. Translating gives CASSLGHNNEQFF.

The gene calls are TRBV2 and TRBJ1-6, with D perhaps TRBD1 (6 bases). CDR1 and CDR2 from the germline V gene are SNHLY and FYNNEI. The CDR3 covers 16 residues. V lost 7 bases and J lost 0, with 13 bases in between. CDR3 protein: CASKGGTSSYNSPLHF. The CDR3 nucleotides read TGTGCCAGCAAGGGGGGGACGAGCTCCTATAATTCACCCCTCCACTTT.

The V gene is TRBV5-1, the J gene TRBJ1-1; D might be TRBD1 (6 bases). This CDR3 is built from 14 residues. Germline values: CDR1 SGHRS, CDR2 YFSETQ. V lost 4 bases and J 1 base, leaving 11 bases between the germline ends. This chain's CDR3 is CASSRGAGNTEAFF. In DNA form, the CDR3 reads TGCGCCAGCAGCCGGGGGGCAGGGAACACTGAAGCTTTCTTT.

The chain employs TRBV21-1 and TRBJ2-3; TRBD1, the table's D call, was not compared with the DNA. TRBV21-1 is a listed pseudogene. CDR3 length: 19 residues. The CDR3 here is CASSKEVLRDRGDLDTQYF. The CDR3 DNA reads as TGTGCCAGCAGCAAAGAAGTCTTAAGGGACAGGGGTGATCTAGATACGCAGTATTTT.

The V call is TRBV6-2 or TRBV6-3, the J call TRBJ2-2; weak D call: TRBD2 (6 bases). V lost 5 bases and J lost 1, with 11 bases in between. The germline CDR1 and CDR2 sequences are MNHEY and SVGEGT. CDR3 length: 15 residues. CDR3 DNA: TGTGCCAGCAGTATCGTCGGGGGGAACACCGGGGAGCTGTTTTTT. It yields the protein CASSIVGGNTGELFF.

The genes are TRBV18 and TRBJ1-1; D is uncertain. This CDR3 has 14 residues. Per the germline V gene, CDR1 is KGHSH and CDR2 is LQKENI. Trimming took 2 bases from V and 2 from J, leaving 9 bases between them. This chain's CDR3 is CASSPGGFNTEAFF. CDR3 sequence (DNA): TGTGCCAGCTCACCAGGAGGGTTCAACACTGAAGCTTTCTTT. Using reference TRBV18 and TRBJ1-1 for the parts outside the CDR3, the full variable domain is NAGVMQNPRHLVRRRGQEARLRCSPMKGHSHVYWYRQLPEEGLKFMVYLQKENIIDESGMPKERFSAEFPKEGPSILRIQQVVRGDSAAYFCASSPGGFNTEAFFGQGTRLTVV.

This chain joins TRBV27 and TRBJ2-7; D possibly corresponds to TRBD2 (5 bases). In germline, CDR1 is MNHEY, CDR2 SMNVEV (reference sequence). The V gene lost 8 bases and the J gene lost 3 bases, with 17 bases spanning the gap. This CDR3 has 14 residues. DNA for the CDR3: TGTGCCAGCGGAGGTAGAACTTACTACTACGAGCAGTACTTC. This codes for CASGGRTYYYEQYF.

V and J are TRBV27 and TRBJ2-3; 9 nucleotides match TRBD1. Germline lookup yields CDR1 MNHEY and CDR2 SMNVEV (reference sequence). V gave up 8 bases and J gave up 4 bases; unmatched junction bases: 10. CDR3 size: 15 residues. CDR3 region: CASGSGTGNADTQYF. CDR3 nucleotides: TGTGCCAGCGGCTCCGGGACAGGGAACGCAGATACGCAGTATTTT.

The rearrangement links TRBV5-1 to TRBJ1-5; D uncertain. Germline loops: CDR1 SGHRS, CDR2 YFSETQ. The CDR3 runs 17 residues. Trimming stripped 1 base from V and 2 bases from J, with 16 bases between. CDR3 protein: CASSLPRPPGGNQPQHF. CDR3 sequence (DNA): TGCGCCAGCAGCTTGCCTCGGCCACCCGGAGGCAATCAGCCCCAGCATTTT.

The rearrangement links TRBV3-1 (or the pseudogene TRBV3-2) to TRBJ2-7; D ambiguous. The germline CDR1 and CDR2 sequences are LGHDT and YNNKEL (reference sequence). The V end was cut by 4 bases, the J end by 2 bases, with 9 bases between. This CDR3 has 13 residues. CDR3 amino acids: CASSPGRTYEQYF. CDR3 nucleotides: TGTGCCAGCAGCCCCGGGCGAACCTACGAGCAGTACTTC.

The CDR3 region is CASNSAAQPQHF. In DNA, the CDR3 is TGTGCCAGCAACTCGGCGGCTCAGCCCCAGCATTTT. The chain joins TRBV28 to TRBJ1-5; D is uncertain. V gave up 7 bases and J gave up 6 bases, with 10 bases separating them. Germline V CDR1 and CDR2: MDHEN, SYDVKM. This CDR3 is 12 amino acids long.

The chain couples TRBV11-2 to TRBJ2-1; 8 bases align to TRBD2. The CDR3 runs 15 residues. V was clipped by 0 bases and J by 5 bases; unmatched bases: 3. Per germline, CDR1 SGHAT and CDR2 FQNNGV. This CDR3 is CASSLDLAGHNEQFF. DNA for the CDR3: TGTGCCAGCAGCTTAGATCTAGCGGGTCACAATGAGCAGTTCTTC. Full variable domain (missing parts from reference TRBV11-2 and TRBJ2-1): EAGVAQSPRYKIIEKRQSVAFWCNPISGHATLYWYQQILGQGPKLLIQFQNNGVVDDSQLPKDRFSAERLKGVDSTLKIQPAKLEDSAVYLCASSLDLAGHNEQFFGPGTRLTVL.

This clone was seen only once. The chain combines TRBV21-1 with TRBJ1-5. TRBV21-1 represents a pseudogene. CDR3 length equals 12 residues. As DNA, the CDR3 is TGTGCCAGCAGAGTCTTAACTCAGCCCCAGCATTTT. It specifies CASRVLTQPQHF.

The CDR3 sequence: CASTKGQGETQYF. CDR3 DNA sequence: TGTGCCAGCACGAAGGGACAGGGAGAGACCCAGTACTTC. V usage is TRBV7-2 and J usage is TRBJ2-5; TRBD1 matches at 9 bases. V was clipped by 7 bases and J by 4 bases; unmatched bases: 4. The germline V gene has CDR1 SGHTA and CDR2 FQGNSA. The CDR3 covers 13 residues. The full variable domain, with the rest looked up from reference TRBV7-2 and TRBJ2-5, is GAGVSQSPSNKVTEKGKDVELRCDPISGHTALYWYRQSLGQGLEFLIYFQGNSAPDKSGLPSDRFSAERTGGSVSTLTIQRTQQEDSAVYLCASTKGQGETQYFGPGTRLLVL.

The V gene is TRBV28, the J gene TRBJ2-7, with TRBD1 matching over 8 bases. V shed 6 bases and J 7 bases; nucleotides not matched to a gene: 14. CDR1 is MDHEN and CDR2 is SYDVKM in the germline V gene. This CDR3 is built from 15 residues. CDR3: CASRPGGQGAGEQYF. The CDR3 nucleotides are TGTGCCAGCAGGCCCGGGGGCCAGGGGGCGGGTGAGCAGTACTTC.

As DNA, the CDR3 is TGTGCCAGCAGCTATTCGGGGCGGGTTAATGAAAAACTGTTTTTT. It translates to CASSYSGRVNEKLFF. The chain uses TRBV7-2 and TRBJ1-4, with D perhaps TRBD1 (5 bases). In germline, CDR1 is SGHTA, CDR2 FQGNSA. Trimming took off 4 bases at V and 4 bases at J, with 13 bases between the two ends. The CDR3 is 15 amino acids.

The chain links TRBV11-3 to TRBJ2-2; D is tentatively TRBD1 or TRBD2 (6 bases each). Germline V lookup: CDR1 SGHNT, CDR2 YENEEA. The CDR3 extends over 14 amino acids. The germline V and J ends were trimmed by 8 bases and 6 bases, with 16 bases remaining between them. The CDR3 DNA sequence: TGTGCCAGCGGACTACAGGGTTTATCCGGGGAGCTGTTTTTT. This translates into CASGLQGLSGELFF. Drawing the rest from reference TRBV11-3 and TRBJ2-2, the complete variable domain is EAGVVQSPRYKIIEKKQPVAFWCNPISGHNTLYWYLQNLGQGPELLIRYENEEAVDDSQLPKDRFSAERLKGVDSTLKIQPAELGDSAVYLCASGLQGLSGELFFGEGSRLTVL.

This rearrangement joins TRBV14 to TRBJ1-1; unclear D gene. Looked up from germline, CDR1 is SGHDN and CDR2 is FVKESK. The germline V and J ends were trimmed by 4 bases and 0 bases, with 6 bases remaining between them. The length of the CDR3 is 13 residues. CDR3 bases: TGTGCCAGCAGCCGAGTGTTGAACACTGAAGCTTTCTTT. Translation gives CASSRVLNTEAFF.

V and J are TRBV2 and TRBJ1-2, with D unresolved. V lost 7 bases to trimming and J lost 2 bases, with 5 bases between them. CDR1 and CDR2 from the germline V gene are SNHLY and FYNNEI. CDR3 length equals 11 residues. CDR3 in amino acids: CASMGNYGYTF. Here the CDR3 DNA reads TGTGCCAGCATGGGGAACTATGGCTACACCTTC.

V and J are TRBV7-8 and TRBJ1-1, with D unresolved. Germline-derived CDR1 and CDR2 are SGHVS and FQNEAQ. V was shortened by 2 bases and J by 9 bases, with 13 bases between the two germline ends. The CDR3 runs to 13 residues. For the CDR3, the DNA is TGTGCCAGCAGCTTACGGGCAAGGTATCAAGCTTTCTTT. This translates into CASSLRARYQAFF.

This clone was counted a few times. The chain's CDR3 is CASSRSGEVAFF. The CDR3, as DNA: TGTGCCAGCAGCCGCTCTGGGGAGGTAGCTTTCTTT. The J gene is TRBJ1-1, the V gene TRBV11-1; D ambiguous. Germline lookup yields CDR1 SGHAT and CDR2 FQDESV (reference sequence). Trimming cost V 5 bases and J 10 bases, with 14 bases left between them. The CDR3 extends over 12 amino acids.

This chain links TRBV12-5 with TRBJ2-7, with 10 bases lining up with TRBD1. Unmatched junction bases numbered 8, after V lost 5 bases and J lost 7 bases. CDR1 and CDR2 from the germline V gene are LGHNT and FRNRAP. This CDR3 is 14 amino acids long. The CDR3 DNA sequence: TGTGCTAGTGGTCGACGGGACAGGGGAGGAGAGCAGTACTTC. Protein product: CASGRRDRGGEQYF.